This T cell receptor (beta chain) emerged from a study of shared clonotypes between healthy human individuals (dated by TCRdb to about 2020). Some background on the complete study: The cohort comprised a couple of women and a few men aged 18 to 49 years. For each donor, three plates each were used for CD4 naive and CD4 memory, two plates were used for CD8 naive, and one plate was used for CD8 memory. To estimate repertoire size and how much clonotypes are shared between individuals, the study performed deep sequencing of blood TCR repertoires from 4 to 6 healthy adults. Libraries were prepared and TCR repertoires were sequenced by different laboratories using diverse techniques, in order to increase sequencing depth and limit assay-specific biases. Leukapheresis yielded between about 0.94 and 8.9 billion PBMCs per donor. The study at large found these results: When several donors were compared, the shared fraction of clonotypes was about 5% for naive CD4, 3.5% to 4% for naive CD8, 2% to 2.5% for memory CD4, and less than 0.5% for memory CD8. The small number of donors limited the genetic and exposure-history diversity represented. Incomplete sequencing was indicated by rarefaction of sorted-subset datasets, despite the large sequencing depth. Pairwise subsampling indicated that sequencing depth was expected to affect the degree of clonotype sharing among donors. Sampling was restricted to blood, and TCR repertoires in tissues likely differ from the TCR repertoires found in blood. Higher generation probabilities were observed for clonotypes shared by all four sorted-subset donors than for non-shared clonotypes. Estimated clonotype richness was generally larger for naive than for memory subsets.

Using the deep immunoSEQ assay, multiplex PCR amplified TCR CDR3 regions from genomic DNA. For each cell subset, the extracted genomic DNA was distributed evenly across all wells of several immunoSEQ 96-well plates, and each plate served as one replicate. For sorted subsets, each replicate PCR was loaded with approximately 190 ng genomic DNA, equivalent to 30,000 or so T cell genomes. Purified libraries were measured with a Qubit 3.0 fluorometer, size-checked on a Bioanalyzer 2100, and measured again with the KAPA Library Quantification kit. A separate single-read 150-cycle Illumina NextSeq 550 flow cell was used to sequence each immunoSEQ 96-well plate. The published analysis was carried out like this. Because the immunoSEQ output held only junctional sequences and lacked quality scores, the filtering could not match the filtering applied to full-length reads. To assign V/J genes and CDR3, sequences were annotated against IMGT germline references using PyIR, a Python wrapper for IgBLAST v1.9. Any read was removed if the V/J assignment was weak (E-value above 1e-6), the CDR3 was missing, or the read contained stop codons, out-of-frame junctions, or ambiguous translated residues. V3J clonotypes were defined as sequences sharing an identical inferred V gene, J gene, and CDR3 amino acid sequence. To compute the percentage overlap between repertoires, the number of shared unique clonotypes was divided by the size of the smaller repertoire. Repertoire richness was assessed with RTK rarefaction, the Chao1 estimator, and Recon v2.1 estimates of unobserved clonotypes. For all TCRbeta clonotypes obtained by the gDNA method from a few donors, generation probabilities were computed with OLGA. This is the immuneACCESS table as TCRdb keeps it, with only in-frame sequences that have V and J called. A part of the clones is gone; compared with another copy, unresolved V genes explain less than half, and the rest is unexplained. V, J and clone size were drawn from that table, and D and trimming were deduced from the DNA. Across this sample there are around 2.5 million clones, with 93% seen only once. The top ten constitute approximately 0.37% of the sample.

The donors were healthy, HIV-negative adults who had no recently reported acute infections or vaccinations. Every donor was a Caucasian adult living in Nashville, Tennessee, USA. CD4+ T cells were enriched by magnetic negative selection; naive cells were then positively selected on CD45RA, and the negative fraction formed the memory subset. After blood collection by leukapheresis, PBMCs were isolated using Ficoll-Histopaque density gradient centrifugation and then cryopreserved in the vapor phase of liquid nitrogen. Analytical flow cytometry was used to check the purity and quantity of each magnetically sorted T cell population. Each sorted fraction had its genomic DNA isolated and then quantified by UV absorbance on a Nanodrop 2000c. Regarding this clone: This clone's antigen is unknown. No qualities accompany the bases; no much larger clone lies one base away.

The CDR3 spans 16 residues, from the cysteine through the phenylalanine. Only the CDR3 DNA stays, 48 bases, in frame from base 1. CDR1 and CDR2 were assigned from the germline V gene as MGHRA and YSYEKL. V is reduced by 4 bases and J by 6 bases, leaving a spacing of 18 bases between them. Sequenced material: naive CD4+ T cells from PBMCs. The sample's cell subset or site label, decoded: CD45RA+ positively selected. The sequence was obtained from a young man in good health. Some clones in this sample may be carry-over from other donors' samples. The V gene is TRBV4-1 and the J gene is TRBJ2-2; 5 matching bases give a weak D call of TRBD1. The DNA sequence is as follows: TGCGCCAGCAGCCCCAATGTACAGGCTTTTGCCGGGGAGCTGTTTTTT. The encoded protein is CASSPNVQAFAGELFF.